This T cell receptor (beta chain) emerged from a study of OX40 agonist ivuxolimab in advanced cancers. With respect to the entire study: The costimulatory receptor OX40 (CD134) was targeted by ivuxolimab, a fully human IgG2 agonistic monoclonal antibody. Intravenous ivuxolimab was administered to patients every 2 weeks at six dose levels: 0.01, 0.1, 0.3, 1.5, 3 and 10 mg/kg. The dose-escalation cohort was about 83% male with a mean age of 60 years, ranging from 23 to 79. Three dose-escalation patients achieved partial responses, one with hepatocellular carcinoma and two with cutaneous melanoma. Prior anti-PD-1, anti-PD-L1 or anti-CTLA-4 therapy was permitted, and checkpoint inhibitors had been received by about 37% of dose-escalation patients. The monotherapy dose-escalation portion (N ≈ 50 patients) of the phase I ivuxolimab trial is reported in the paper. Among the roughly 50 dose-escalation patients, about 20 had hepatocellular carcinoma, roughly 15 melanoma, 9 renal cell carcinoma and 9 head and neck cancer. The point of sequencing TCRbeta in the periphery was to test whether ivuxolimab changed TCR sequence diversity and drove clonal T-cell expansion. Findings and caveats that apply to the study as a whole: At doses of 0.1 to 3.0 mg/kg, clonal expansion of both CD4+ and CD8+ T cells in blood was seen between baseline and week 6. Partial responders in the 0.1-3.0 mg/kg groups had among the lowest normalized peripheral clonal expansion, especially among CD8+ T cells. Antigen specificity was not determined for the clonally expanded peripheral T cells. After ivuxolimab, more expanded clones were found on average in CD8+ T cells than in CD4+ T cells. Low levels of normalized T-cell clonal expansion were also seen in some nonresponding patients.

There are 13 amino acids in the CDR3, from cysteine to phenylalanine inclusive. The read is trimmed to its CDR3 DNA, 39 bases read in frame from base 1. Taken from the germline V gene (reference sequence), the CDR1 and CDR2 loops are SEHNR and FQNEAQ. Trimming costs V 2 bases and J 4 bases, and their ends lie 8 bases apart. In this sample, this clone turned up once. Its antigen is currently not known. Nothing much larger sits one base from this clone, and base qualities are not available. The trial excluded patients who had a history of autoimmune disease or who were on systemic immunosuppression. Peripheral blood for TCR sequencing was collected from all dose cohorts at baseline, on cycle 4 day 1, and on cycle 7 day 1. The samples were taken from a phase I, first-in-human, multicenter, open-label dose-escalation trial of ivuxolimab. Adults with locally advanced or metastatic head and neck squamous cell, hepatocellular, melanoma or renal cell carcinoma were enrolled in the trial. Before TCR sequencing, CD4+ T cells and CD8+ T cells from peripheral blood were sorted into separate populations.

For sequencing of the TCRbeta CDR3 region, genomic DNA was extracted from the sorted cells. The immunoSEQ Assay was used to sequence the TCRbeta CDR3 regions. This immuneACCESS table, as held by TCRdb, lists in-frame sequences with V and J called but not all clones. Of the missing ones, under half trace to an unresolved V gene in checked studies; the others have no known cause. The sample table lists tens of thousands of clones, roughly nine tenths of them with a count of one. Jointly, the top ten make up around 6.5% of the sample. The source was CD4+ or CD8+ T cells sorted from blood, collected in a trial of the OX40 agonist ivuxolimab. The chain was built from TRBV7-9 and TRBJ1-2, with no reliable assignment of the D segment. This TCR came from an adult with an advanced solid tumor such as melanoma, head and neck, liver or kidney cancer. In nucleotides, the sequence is TGTGCCAGCAGCTTATCTCAGAGCTATGGCTACACCTTC. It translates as CASSLSQSYGYTF.